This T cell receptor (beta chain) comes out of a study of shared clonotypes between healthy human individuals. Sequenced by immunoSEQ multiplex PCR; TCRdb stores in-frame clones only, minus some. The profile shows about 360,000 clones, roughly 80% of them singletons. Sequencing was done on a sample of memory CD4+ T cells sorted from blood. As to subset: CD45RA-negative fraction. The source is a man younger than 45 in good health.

In nucleotides, the CDR3 is TGTGCCAGCAGCCCCGGGAGGCCCCTTCTCTACAATGAGCAGTTCTTC. It is translated as CASSPGRPLLYNEQFF. This chain connects TRBV11-2 to TRBJ2-1; the match to TRBD2 covers 7 bases. V lost 5 bases, J lost 3 bases, and 10 bases stayed unmatched. In germline, CDR1 is SGHAT, CDR2 FQNNGV. The CDR3 consists of 16 residues. The full variable domain, its missing parts supplied by reference TRBV11-2 and TRBJ2-1, is EAGVAQSPRYKIIEKRQSVAFWCNPISGHATLYWYQQILGQGPKLLIQFQNNGVVDDSQLPKDRFSAERLKGVDSTLKIQPAKLEDSAVYLCASSPGRPLLYNEQFFGPGTRLTVL.